This paragraph covers one T cell receptor (beta chain) sequence. There is no known antigen for this receptor. Per-base quality was not reported, and no clone a single base away is much larger than it. Other DNA sequences in this sample translate to the same CDR3. The data stem from a study of CD8+ T cells in alopecia areata (dated by TCRdb to 2016 to 2019). With regard to the full study: The treated patients took part in an open-label pilot trial in which moderate-to-severe alopecia areata was treated with oral tofacitinib at 5 to 10 mg twice daily. TCRbeta CDR3 regions were amplified by immunoSEQ multiplex PCR with 35 Vbeta forward and 13 Jbeta reverse primers. High-throughput TCRbeta sequencing was used to examine T cell clonal expansion in alopecia areata in both the C3H/HeJ mouse model and human patients. Scalp clonality was compared among normal scalp (n=4), patchy alopecia areata scalp (n=8), and alopecia totalis/universalis scalp (n=8). Scalp tissue and sorted CD4+ and CD8+ peripheral blood T cells from patchy and totalis/universalis alopecia areata patients and from healthy controls were covered by human TCRbeta sequencing. The RNA source kit depended on sample type: the PAXgene miRNA kit for fixed scalp, the miRNeasy kit for PBMCs, and the RNeasy kit for mouse skin. Biopsies were taken from tofacitinib-treated patients at baseline and again at 4 and 24 weeks into treatment, and several of those patients also had a later scalp biopsy. Patients stayed on tofacitinib for 6 to 18 months and then had 6 months of follow-up off drug so that delayed response and recurrence could be assessed.

Library prep was done by the immunoSEQ multiplex PCR assay. RNA was extracted from all samples and reverse transcribed into cDNA, which served as template for TCR sequencing. First-strand cDNA was synthesized with SuperScript III using a 2:1 mix of oligo-dT and random hexamers. Amplification bias was assessed with a synthetic immune receptor repertoire, and residual bias was removed computationally. On the study's bioinformatics: Raw reads were preprocessed to remove errors, and CDR3 was defined according to IMGT conventions as the region from the conserved cysteine to phenylalanine. To get clonality, Shannon entropy was normalized by log2 of the number of productive unique TCRs and the result was subtracted from 1. Whether scalp clones were CD4 or CD8 was inferred by matching scalp TCRbeta sequences against CD4 and CD8 repertoires sorted from blood. The table was pulled from immuneACCESS by TCRdb, which kept in-frame rearrangements only. Such tables lose some clones; where checked, under half of the loss comes from unresolved V genes, and the rest has no known cause. V, J and clone size are taken as reported in that table, and D and trimming were inferred from the DNA itself. For this sample there are 150,000 to 200,000 clones; 50% to 70% appear just once. 1.7% of the sample belongs to the ten largest clones.

Broad study findings and their caveats: Unlike mouse skin, which is dominated by gammadelta T cells, normal human skin has resident alphabeta T cells that are also sequenced, and this complicates analysis of the scalp TCR repertoire. Shared TCR sequences between patients were less evident than in mice, which may be partly attributable to HLA diversity in the patient population. Compared with normal scalp, lesional scalp, particularly in alopecia totalis/universalis, had higher clonality and more expanded CD8+ clones, which suggests antigenic drive.

The sample's time point label, in plain terms: baseline before oral tofacitinib. Lesional scalp punch biopsies and peripheral blood were obtained from alopecia areata patients. PBMCs were isolated by density centrifugation and stained for CD3, CD4 and CD8, and CD4+ and CD8+ T cells were sorted on a FACSAria. The germline V gene (reference sequence) provides CDR1 GTSNPN and CDR2 SVGIG. There are 11 amino acids in the CDR3, from cysteine to phenylalanine inclusive. Solely the CDR3 DNA is kept, with 33 bases framed from the first base. V drops 0 bases and J drops 8 bases, leaving 5 bases in between. This receptor was identified in a human donor with alopecia areata. Here the sequenced sample was CD4+ T cells sorted from blood, taken at week 0. The rearrangement joined TRBV30 to TRBJ2-1, with no D gene named confidently. The sequenced DNA: TGTGCCTGGAGTGTACGAGATGAGCAGTTCTTC. It encodes CAWSVRDEQFF.